The entry below describes one TCR beta chain. Its antigen is still unknown. From germline, CDR1 is SGHTA and CDR2 FQGNSA. This CDR3 has 13 residues. V was trimmed by 2 bases and J by 7 bases, leaving 11 bases between them. Flow cytometry had shown expanded CD8+CD57+ cells in the patients chosen for sequencing. The source of the sample is a study of CD8+CD57+ T cells in acquired aplastic anemia. Study as a whole: CD4+ and CD8+ cells, once sorted, gave DNA averaging about 3 ug.

Investigators profiled TCR beta VDJ and CDR3 from genomic DNA template. TCRdb processed the reads anew with MiXCR; each CDR3 protein has one entry. This sample carries around 79,000 distinct CDR3 sequences, roughly three quarters of them seen once, and the ten largest clones take roughly 80%. Study-wide results and caveats: For CD8+ Simpson's diversity, patients and controls showed no significant difference.

The genes are TRBV7-2 and TRBJ2-5; no clear D. Material: sorted CD4+, CD8+, or CD8+CD57+ T cells (not recorded which) from PBMCs. The clonotype comes from a human donor with aplastic anemia. The CDR3 protein is CASSLQYSGTQYF. The CDR3 coding sequence is TGTGCCAGCAGCTTACAATACTCCGGGACCCAGTACTTC.